The source of this T cell receptor (beta chain) is a study of regulatory dendritic cells for organ transplantation. General study results and limits: Memory CD8+ T cells were the most oligoclonal; naive cells were highly diverse.

A few counts support this clone. Its antigen is unidentified. The CDR3 runs to 13 residues. Trimming took 0 bases from V and 5 from J, leaving 7 bases between them. CDR1 and CDR2 from the germline V gene are LGHNA and YNFKEQ. Profiled with immunoSEQ multiplex PCR; TCRdb holds only in-frame clones, not every one. Of 25,000 to 30,000 clones detected, about four fifths appear once; the ten largest clones hold over 0.35%. The chain joins TRBV4-2 to TRBJ1-2, with D unclear. What was sequenced was naive CD8+ T cells from blood. Noted subset: CD45RA+ naive T cells. This clonotype originated in a human donor in good health. The CDR3 sequence: CASSQETGYGYTF. Written as DNA, the CDR3 is TGTGCCAGCAGCCAAGAAACGGGTTATGGCTACACCTTC.